One and the same sample provided the 16 T cell receptor beta chains below, sequenced in a study of OX40 agonist ivuxolimab in advanced cancers. This table comes from immunoSEQ multiplex PCR, and its TCRdb copy is limited to in-frame clones, with some not included. Counted here are 48,000 or so clones, approximately 83% occurring once; the ten biggest clones make up 1.2%. Sequences were derived from CD4+ or CD8+ T cells sorted from blood, sampled in a trial of the OX40 agonist ivuxolimab. The receptors derive from an adult with an advanced solid tumor such as melanoma, head and neck, liver or kidney cancer.

CDR3 nucleotides: TGTGCCTGGAGTAATACCCTTTCGGACACTGAAGCTTTCTTT. Its protein is CAWSNTLSDTEAFF. V gene TRBV30 combines with J gene TRBJ1-1; D call uncertain. The germline V and J ends were trimmed by 2 bases and 3 bases, with 13 bases remaining between them. This CDR3 contains 14 residues. Germline CDR1 and CDR2: GTSNPN and SVGIG (reference sequence).

The chain couples TRBV5-4 to TRBJ1-5; no reliable D call. CDR3 length: 16 residues. V lost 4 bases, J lost 0 bases, and 14 bases lay in between. Germline loops: CDR1 SGHNT, CDR2 YYREEE (reference sequence). The CDR3 sequence: CASSPRLRYSNQPQHF. The CDR3 DNA follows: TGTGCCAGCAGCCCCCGGTTACGTTATAGCAATCAGCCCCAGCATTTT.

On this clone itself: A junction boundary mismatches the germline segment, possibly from a read error. This chain connects TRBV7-9 to TRBJ2-5; TRBD1 matches 12 bases. The CDR3 is 16 residues long. CDR1 SEHNR and CDR2 FQNEAQ come from the germline V gene (reference sequence). CDR3 residues: CASSLGQGAGGEAQYF. DNA for the CDR3: TGTGCCAGCAGCCTGGGACAGGGGGCCGGTGGAGAGGCCCAGTACTTC.

V gene TRBV6-5 combines with J gene TRBJ1-5; the D is unclear. Germline V gene sequence: CDR1 MNHEY, CDR2 SVGAGI. V lost 0 bases to trimming and J lost 2 bases, with 5 bases between them. The CDR3 length is 14 residues. The CDR3 DNA reads TGTGCCAGCAGTTACTCTGGGGGCAATCAGCCCCAGCATTTT. It is translated as CASSYSGGNQPQHF.

This clone was counted a single time. The chain employs TRBV30 and TRBJ2-5; a weak D match, TRBD1 (6 bases). Per germline, CDR1 GTSNPN and CDR2 SVGIG (reference sequence). V lost 0 bases and J 4 bases, leaving 6 bases between the germline ends. CDR3 length equals 12 residues. Here the CDR3 DNA reads TGTGCCTGGAGTGTACAGGGAGAGACCCAGTACTTC. Translating gives CAWSVQGETQYF. The whole variable domain, filled in from reference TRBV30 and TRBJ2-5, reads SQTIHQWPATLVQPVGSPLSLECTVEGTSNPNLYWYRQAAGRGLQLLFYSVGIGQISSEVPQNLSASRPQDRQFILSSKKLLLSDSGFYLCAWSVQGETQYFGPGTRLLVL.

The genes are TRBV27 and TRBJ2-7; 7 bases align to TRBD2. With V trimmed by 6 bases and J by 2 bases, 7 bases remained unmatched. Germline CDR1 and CDR2: MNHEY and SMNVEV (reference sequence). The CDR3 is 14 amino acids. CDR3 loop: CASRPPGLPYEQYF. The CDR3 DNA follows: TGTGCCAGCAGACCCCCGGGACTACCCTACGAGCAGTACTTC.

This clone has just a few counts. V and J are TRBV18 and TRBJ2-1, with 9 bases fitting TRBD2. The V segment lost 6 bases and the J segment 7 bases; nucleotides outside the gene matches: 16. Germline CDR1 and CDR2: KGHSH and LQKENI. The CDR3 length is 17 residues. CDR3 sequence: CASSGDRGGAGRNEQFF. The DNA of the CDR3 is TGTGCCAGCTCCGGGGACCGCGGGGGGGCCGGGAGGAATGAGCAGTTCTTC.

This clone was found a few times. The CDR3 nucleotides are TGTGCCAGCAGCTTAGCGAGCGGCATTTACAATGAGCAGTTCTTC. Translation: CASSLASGIYNEQFF. The rearrangement links TRBV7-2 to TRBJ2-1; maybe TRBD2 (5 bases). CDR1 is SGHTA and CDR2 is FQGNSA in the germline V gene. The ends were cut back, 0 bases at V and 4 bases at J, with 10 bases in the middle. The CDR3 covers 15 residues.

The chain has TRBV11-2 and TRBJ1-3; D not certain. V shed 4 bases and J shed 4 bases, with 17 bases lying between them. This CDR3 has 16 residues. Germline-derived CDR1 and CDR2 are SGHAT and FQNNGV. The CDR3 reads CASSSRDSRSGNTIYF. The CDR3 nucleotides are TGTGCCAGCAGCTCCCGAGACTCCCGATCCGGAAACACCATATATTTT.

V gene TRBV7-9 combines with J gene TRBJ2-1; 10 bases fit TRBD1. This CDR3 region has 17 residues. Per germline, CDR1 SEHNR and CDR2 FQNEAQ (reference sequence). The trim removed 3 bases at V and 3 bases at J, leaving 8 bases unmatched. This chain's CDR3 is CASSFPTGGLSYNEQFF. For the CDR3, the DNA is TGTGCCAGCAGCTTCCCGACAGGGGGCCTTAGCTACAATGAGCAGTTCTTC.

V is TRBV5-4 and J is TRBJ1-1, with TRBD1 matching 12 bases. This CDR3 comprises 16 residues. Trimming took 4 bases from V and 0 from J; bases not matched to a gene: 4. The germline V gene encodes CDR1 SGHNT and CDR2 YYREEE (reference sequence). CDR3 protein: CASSAGTGGLNTEAFF. CDR3 coding DNA: TGTGCCAGCAGCGCCGGGACAGGGGGCCTGAACACTGAAGCTTTCTTT.

The V gene is TRBV7-3, the J gene TRBJ1-1; maybe TRBD1 (6 bases). Trimming left V 5 bases short and J 4 bases short, with 11 bases between. This CDR3 region has 13 residues. Germline CDR1 SGHTA, CDR2 FQGTGA. The CDR3 here is CASSLSRGTEAFF. The CDR3, as DNA: TGTGCCAGCAGCCTTTCCAGGGGCACTGAAGCTTTCTTT. Based on the CDR3 plus reference TRBV7-3 and TRBJ1-1, the full variable domain is GAGVSQTPSNKVTEKGKYVELRCDPISGHTALYWYRQSLGQGPEFLIYFQGTGAADDSGLPNDRFFAVRPEGSVSTLKIQRTERGDSAVYLCASSLSRGTEAFFGQGTRLTVV.

The J gene is TRBJ1-5, the V gene TRBV19; the D gene is possibly TRBD1 (5 bases). Germline V gives CDR1 LNHDA, CDR2 SQIVND (reference sequence). This CDR3 is built from 15 residues. V lost 3 bases to trimming and J lost 3 bases, with 12 bases between them. Here the CDR3 DNA reads TGTGCCAGTAGTATGGCGGCAGGGATCAATCAGCCCCAGCATTTT. Amino acid sequence: CASSMAAGINQPQHF.

The chain recombines TRBV7-2 with TRBJ2-1; 9 bases fit TRBD2. The germline CDR1 and CDR2 sequences are SGHTA and FQGNSA. V trimming: 5 bases; J trimming: 6 bases; junction bases outside the gene matches: 8. The CDR3 spans 15 residues. CDR3 protein: CASSPRTSAPNEQFF. CDR3 DNA sequence: TGTGCCAGCAGCCCCCGGACTAGCGCCCCCAATGAGCAGTTCTTC.

V gene TRBV18 combines with J gene TRBJ2-7; 12 bases agree with TRBD1. The CDR3 is 14 amino acids. V trimming: 5 bases; J trimming: 5 bases; junction bases outside the gene matches: 4. CDR1 is KGHSH, CDR2 LQKENI, per germline. CDR3 sequence: CASSAGTGGHEQYF. CDR3 nucleotides: TGTGCCAGCTCAGCCGGGACAGGGGGCCACGAGCAGTACTTC.

The rearrangement links TRBV4-2 to TRBJ1-1; D uncertain. V shed 1 base and J shed 6 bases, with 15 bases lying between them. CDR3 length: 15 residues. The germline V gene encodes CDR1 LGHNA and CDR2 YNFKEQ. CDR3 residues: CASSQGSGEWAEAFF. The CDR3 coding sequence is TGTGCCAGCAGCCAAGGATCGGGCGAATGGGCTGAAGCTTTCTTT.